The rows below give T cell receptor beta chains drawn from one sample of a study of blood T cell repertoires in COVID-19. Sequencing used immunoSEQ multiplex PCR; TCRdb keeps in-frame clones, though not all of them. The sample lists some 140,000 clones; approximately 80% were seen once. Material for sequencing was peripheral blood. The receptor source for this set is a woman aged 55 to 70 with acute or convalescent COVID-19. Both conserved end residues are part of each CDR3. A D gene is named only where the DNA matches it firmly. The size of a clone is reported for some rows only, either as once, few or many, or as a class for expanded clones.

D: TRBD2; J: TRBJ2-2; size: once; V: TRBV15; CDR3: CATSRGGTGELFF; DNA: TGTGCCACCAGCCGGGGGGGCACCGGGGAGCTGTTTTTT
D: .; J: TRBJ1-2; size: .; V: TRBV9; CDR3: CASSLSPRGYTF; DNA: TGTGCCAGCAGCCTATCCCCCCGAGGCTACACCTTC
D: TRBD1; J: TRBJ1-2; size: .; V: TRBV5-1; CDR3: CASSLDRGFGGGYTF; DNA: TGCGCCAGCAGCTTGGACAGGGGGTTTGGTGGTGGCTACACCTTC
D: TRBD2; J: TRBJ2-5; size: .; V: TRBV28; CDR3: CASSFLGLAGRETQYF; DNA: TGTGCCAGCAGTTTCCTGGGACTAGCGGGGAGGGAGACCCAGTACTTC
D: TRBD1; J: TRBJ1-2; size: once; V: TRBV6-5; CDR3: CASLKGGAVNGYTF; DNA: TGTGCCAGTTTGAAAGGGGGCGCAGTAAATGGCTACACCTTC
D: TRBD1; J: TRBJ1-5; size: .; V: TRBV6-5; CDR3: CASRSDRVPAQPQHF; DNA: TGTGCCAGCAGAAGCGACAGGGTACCGGCTCAGCCCCAGCATTTT
D: TRBD2; J: TRBJ2-1; size: .; V: TRBV3-1/TRBV3-2; CDR3: CASSLAGRLMNEQFF; DNA: TGTGCCAGCAGCTTAGCGGGGCGCCTTATGAATGAGCAGTTCTTC
D: .; J: TRBJ1-1; size: .; V: TRBV19; CDR3: CASTLNGIQSSGTEAFF; DNA: TGTGCCAGTACCCTGAACGGGATCCAAAGTTCGGGCACTGAAGCTTTCTTT
D: .; J: TRBJ1-6; size: .; V: TRBV7-9; CDR3: CASSLFLNSPLHF; DNA: TGTGCCAGCAGCTTATTTCTTAATTCACCCCTCCACTTT
D: .; J: TRBJ2-7; size: .; V: TRBV7-2; CDR3: CASSATAREQYF; DNA: TGTGCCAGCAGCGCAACCGCGCGGGAGCAGTACTTC
D: TRBD1; J: TRBJ1-2; size: .; V: TRBV6-1; CDR3: CASSEAGTAIYGYTF; DNA: TGTGCCAGCAGTGAAGCCGGGACAGCAATCTATGGCTACACCTTC
D: .; J: TRBJ2-2; size: .; V: TRBV18; CDR3: CASSPRRTENTGELFF; DNA: TGTGCCAGCTCACCACGGAGGACAGAGAACACCGGGGAGCTGTTTTTT
D: TRBD2; J: TRBJ2-1; size: .; V: TRBV5-1; CDR3: CASSRGLVSINEQFF; DNA: TGCGCCAGCAGCCGGGGACTAGTCTCGATCAATGAGCAGTTCTTC
D: .; J: TRBJ2-1; size: once; V: TRBV3-1/TRBV3-2; CDR3: CASSQDTSPYNEQFF; DNA: TGTGCCAGCAGCCAAGATACTTCCCCCTACAATGAGCAGTTCTTC
D: TRBD1; J: TRBJ1-4; size: .; V: TRBV10-3; CDR3: CAISERTGPSGGEKLFF; DNA: TGTGCCATCAGTGAGAGGACAGGGCCGTCAGGGGGTGAAAAACTGTTTTTT
D: .; J: TRBJ1-2; size: .; V: TRBV4-1; CDR3: CASSQDQYGYTF; DNA: TGCGCCAGCAGCCAAGATCAGTATGGCTACACCTTC
D: .; J: TRBJ2-3; size: .; V: TRBV19; CDR3: CASSRAGKDTQYF; DNA: TGTGCCAGTAGTCGGGCGGGGAAGGATACGCAGTATTTT
D: .; J: TRBJ2-5; size: .; V: TRBV5-1; CDR3: CASSLGWEQETQYF; DNA: TGCGCCAGCAGCTTGGGGTGGGAGCAAGAGACCCAGTACTTC
D: .; J: TRBJ2-1; size: .; V: TRBV7-9; CDR3: CASSLSRGSWEQFF; DNA: TGTGCCAGCAGCTTAAGTCGGGGGTCTTGGGAGCAGTTCTTC
D: .; J: TRBJ2-3; size: .; V: TRBV4-1; CDR3: CASSQHPAGRDTQYF; DNA: TGCGCCAGCAGCCAACACCCTGCGGGAAGAGATACGCAGTATTTT
D: .; J: TRBJ1-3; size: .; V: TRBV7-9; CDR3: CASSPLQSRNTIYF; DNA: TGTGCCAGCAGCCCTCTGCAGTCTCGAAACACCATATATTTT
D: TRBD1; J: TRBJ1-2; size: .; V: TRBV5-1; CDR3: CASSLGQGWDGYTF; DNA: TGCGCCAGCAGCCTGGGACAGGGATGGGATGGCTACACCTTC
D: .; J: TRBJ1-1; size: .; V: TRBV6-5; CDR3: CASSSTGNTEAFF; DNA: TGTGCCAGCAGTTCTACAGGGAACACTGAAGCTTTCTTT
D: .; J: TRBJ1-1; size: .; V: TRBV7-8; CDR3: CASSADRLNTEAFF; DNA: TGTGCCAGCAGCGCCGACAGGTTGAACACTGAAGCTTTCTTT
D: .; J: TRBJ1-5; size: .; V: TRBV5-6; CDR3: CASSLWAGHQPQHF; DNA: TGTGCCAGCAGCTTGTGGGCAGGCCATCAGCCCCAGCATTTT
D: .; J: TRBJ2-4; size: .; V: TRBV2; CDR3: CASSERRAGLAKNIQYF; DNA: TGTGCCAGCAGTGAACGTAGGGCAGGACTAGCCAAAAACATTCAGTACTTC
D: TRBD1; J: TRBJ2-1; size: .; V: TRBV9; CDR3: CASSSRIGTGVAHEQFF; DNA: TGTGCCAGCAGCTCTAGAATAGGGACAGGGGTGGCCCATGAGCAGTTCTTC
D: TRBD1; J: TRBJ1-2; size: .; V: TRBV29-1; CDR3: CSVGTGVGYGYTF; DNA: TGCAGCGTGGGGACAGGGGTTGGCTATGGCTACACCTTC
D: .; J: TRBJ1-4; size: .; V: TRBV19; CDR3: CASSMQRNPGEKLFF; DNA: TGTGCCAGTAGTATGCAAAGAAACCCCGGGGAAAAACTGTTTTTT
D: .; J: TRBJ1-5; size: .; V: TRBV19; CDR3: CASSTGWGNQPQHF; DNA: TGTGCCAGTAGCACAGGGTGGGGCAATCAGCCCCAGCATTTT
D: .; J: TRBJ1-4; size: .; V: TRBV7-9; CDR3: CASSFSFDRHNEKLFF; DNA: TGTGCCAGCAGCTTCAGCTTCGACAGGCATAATGAAAAACTGTTTTTT
D: .; J: TRBJ1-2; size: .; V: TRBV7-2; CDR3: CASSPGDLNYGYTF; DNA: TGTGCCAGCAGCCCGGGGGATCTCAACTATGGCTACACCTTC
D: TRBD1; J: TRBJ1-3; size: once; V: TRBV3-1/TRBV3-2; CDR3: CASSQTGTGNTIYF; DNA: TGTGCCAGCAGCCAGACAGGGACTGGAAACACCATATATTTT